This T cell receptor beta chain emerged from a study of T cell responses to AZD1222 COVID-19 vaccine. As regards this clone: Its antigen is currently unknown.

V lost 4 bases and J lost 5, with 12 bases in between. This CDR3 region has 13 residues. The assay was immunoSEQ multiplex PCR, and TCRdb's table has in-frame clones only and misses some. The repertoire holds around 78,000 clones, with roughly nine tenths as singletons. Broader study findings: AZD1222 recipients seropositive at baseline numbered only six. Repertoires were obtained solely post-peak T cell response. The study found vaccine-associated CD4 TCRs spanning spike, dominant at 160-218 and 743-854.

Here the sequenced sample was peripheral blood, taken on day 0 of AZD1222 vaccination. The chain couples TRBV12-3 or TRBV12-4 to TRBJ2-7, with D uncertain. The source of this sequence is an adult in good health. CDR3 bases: TGTGCCAGCAGTTCTTCTTCCCTTGACGAGCAGTACTTC. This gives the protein CASSSSSLDEQYF.